Listed below are T cell receptor beta chains from one sample, sequenced in a study of spatial heterogeneity in lung cancer. MiXCR was run by TCRdb on the 5' RACE reads, yielding one entry per CDR3 protein. Of tens of thousands of distinct CDR3 sequences in the sample, less than 6% were seen once. Sample: PBMCs, taken at surgery. The receptor source for this set is a male donor with early-stage non-small cell lung cancer. CDR3s include the opening cysteine and the closing phenylalanine or tryptophan.

V: TRBV7-8
CDR3: CASSRGSEQFF

V: TRBV12-3/TRBV12-4
CDR3: CASSLGLNTEAFF

V: TRBV5-4
CDR3: CASSATSGKNIQYF

V: TRBV5-1
CDR3: CASSLDPNTEAFF

V: TRBV12-3/TRBV12-4
CDR3: CATLSDQGWIYGYTF

V: TRBV6-5
CDR3: CASRLGGPGYEQYF

V: TRBV18
CDR3: CASSPEGHGTEAFF

V: TRBV18
CDR3: CASSSGTLQETQYF

V: TRBV6-5
CDR3: CASSQVQQGEAQYF

V: TRBV6-5
CDR3: CASSYSIQGLAGPGGELFF

V: TRBV20-1
CDR3: CSAGEGTSSKNTGELFF

V: TRBV19
CDR3: CASNSRGRGDEQFF

V: TRBV7-2
CDR3: CASSLGPERSSYEQYF

V: TRBV4-2
CDR3: CASSQLGQGAYEQYF

V: TRBV28
CDR3: CASSLSGRSYGYTF

V: TRBV7-9
CDR3: CASSLAVLSSRTDRGQETQYF